The rows below give T cell receptor beta chains drawn from one sample of a study of blood T cell repertoires in COVID-19. The method was immunoSEQ multiplex PCR; TCRdb's version includes in-frame clones alone and lacks a portion of them. Of about 59,000 clones in the sample, approximately 80% were seen once. Sequencing was done on a sample of peripheral blood. The origin of the receptors is an elderly man with acute or convalescent COVID-19. The CDR3 runs from the conserved cysteine through the conserved F or W. The D gene is left open where the match is weak. Some rows have no size entry. The others give once, few or many, or a class for an expanded clone.

D,V,size,J,CDR3,DNA
TRBD2,TRBV11-3,few,TRBJ2-1,CASGGDAGSYNEQFF,TGTGCCAGCGGGGGGGATGCGGGGTCCTACAATGAGCAGTTCTTC
NA,TRBV3-1/TRBV3-2,NA,TRBJ2-7,CASSQGTDLYEQYF,TGTGCCAGCAGCCAAGGGACAGACCTCTACGAGCAGTACTTC
NA,TRBV3-1/TRBV3-2,NA,TRBJ2-7,CASSQAGLRGRPGYEQYF,TGTGCCAGCAGCCAAGCAGGCTTAAGGGGCAGGCCAGGCTACGAGCAGTACTTC
TRBD2,TRBV30,few,TRBJ2-2,CAWSALAGDTGELFF,TGTGCCTGGAGTGCACTAGCGGGGGACACCGGGGAGCTGTTTTTT
TRBD1,TRBV25-1,NA,TRBJ2-5,CASSDQGAQETQYF,TGTGCCAGCAGTGACCAGGGGGCCCAAGAGACCCAGTACTTC
NA,TRBV12-3/TRBV12-4,NA,TRBJ1-2,CASSLSGSGGYTF,TGTGCCAGCAGTTTGAGCGGGTCGGGAGGCTACACCTTC
NA,TRBV2,NA,TRBJ1-1,CASRPRGTYTEAFF,TGTGCCAGCAGACCTCGGGGGACGTACACTGAAGCTTTCTTT
TRBD1,TRBV7-2,NA,TRBJ1-1,CASSAEQGGRTEAFF,TGTGCCAGCAGCGCTGAACAGGGGGGGAGAACTGAAGCTTTCTTT
NA,TRBV30,NA,TRBJ1-2,CAWSVLAFDYGYTF,TGTGCCTGGAGTGTTCTGGCCTTTGACTATGGCTACACCTTC
TRBD1,TRBV29-1,NA,TRBJ2-7,CSVELRQGYEQYF,TGCAGCGTTGAATTGAGACAGGGTTACGAGCAGTACTTC
TRBD1,TRBV2,NA,TRBJ1-5,CASSGDRLNQPQHF,TGTGCCAGCAGTGGGGACAGACTAAATCAGCCCCAGCATTTT
TRBD2,TRBV19,NA,TRBJ2-1,CASSEAGVGSKEQFF,TGTGCCAGTAGTGAGGCGGGAGTGGGGTCGAAGGAGCAGTTCTTC
NA,TRBV25-1,NA,TRBJ1-4,CASSDVRTNEKLFF,TGTGCCAGCAGTGACGTTCGAACTAATGAAAAACTGTTTTTT
NA,TRBV6-5,NA,TRBJ1-5,CASTQGLIQPQHF,TGTGCCAGCACCCAGGGTTTGATTCAGCCCCAGCATTTT
TRBD1,TRBV2,NA,TRBJ1-2,CASRDRGRRGYTF,TGTGCCAGCCGGGACAGGGGGCGACGCGGCTACACCTTC
TRBD1,TRBV5-1,few,TRBJ1-5,CASSFSGGNNQPQHF,TGCGCCAGCAGCTTCTCAGGGGGTAACAATCAGCCCCAGCATTTT
NA,TRBV5-5,NA,TRBJ1-6,CAPSLRGGGENSPLHF,TGTGCCCCCAGCTTGCGCGGGGGGGGCGAAAATTCACCCCTCCACTTT
TRBD1,TRBV11-2,few,TRBJ1-2,CASSLGGGYYTF,TGTGCCAGCAGCTTAGGAGGGGGCTACTACACCTTC
TRBD1,TRBV12-5,NA,TRBJ1-1,CASGLFSGTVNTEAFF,TGTGCTAGTGGTTTGTTCTCCGGGACAGTGAACACTGAAGCTTTCTTT
NA,TRBV6-2/TRBV6-3,NA,TRBJ1-1,CASSPTENTEAFF,TGTGCCAGCAGCCCAACAGAAAACACTGAAGCTTTCTTT
TRBD1,TRBV5-1,few,TRBJ1-1,CASSLEGAGTEAFF,TGCGCCAGCAGCTTGGAGGGGGCAGGCACTGAAGCTTTCTTT
TRBD2,TRBV5-4,NA,TRBJ2-3,CASSSGSLAGAGGTQYF,TGTGCCAGCAGCTCCGGTAGCCTAGCGGGGGCCGGGGGTACGCAGTATTTT
NA,TRBV6-6,NA,TRBJ2-3,CASSRAERTTDTQYF,TGTGCCAGCAGTCGGGCCGAGCGGACCACAGATACGCAGTATTTT
TRBD2,TRBV19,NA,TRBJ2-1,CASSQTSGRNNEQFF,TGTGCCAGTAGTCAGACTAGCGGGAGAAACAATGAGCAGTTCTTC
TRBD1,TRBV27,NA,TRBJ1-1,CASSLSSTGNSEAFF,TGTGCCAGCAGTTTATCCTCGACAGGGAACTCTGAAGCTTTCTTT
NA,TRBV11-1,NA,TRBJ2-7,CASSSTKILAYEQYF,TGTGCCAGCAGCTCGACAAAGATTTTAGCCTACGAGCAGTACTTC
TRBD2,TRBV7-3,few,TRBJ2-7,CASLGPAGFLYEQYF,TGTGCCAGCCTCGGCCCAGCGGGGTTCCTTTACGAGCAGTACTTC
TRBD1,TRBV5-1,once,TRBJ1-5,CASSLEGTGNQPQHF,TGCGCCAGCAGCTTGGAAGGGACAGGGAATCAGCCCCAGCATTTT
TRBD2,TRBV5-1,NA,TRBJ2-1,CASSLEDSGGQEQFF,TGCGCCAGCAGCTTAGAGGACAGCGGGGGGCAAGAGCAGTTCTTC
TRBD1,TRBV5-6,NA,TRBJ1-2,CASSLGTDLPPYGYTF,TGTGCCAGCAGCCTGGGGACAGACTTACCGCCCTATGGCTACACCTTC
NA,TRBV5-5,NA,TRBJ2-1,CASSLSGDSYNEQFF,TGTGCCAGCAGCTTGAGTGGCGACAGCTACAATGAGCAGTTCTTC
TRBD1,TRBV5-6,many,TRBJ1-2,CASSPDRGGYYGYTF,TGTGCCAGCAGCCCTGACAGGGGGGGCTACTATGGCTACACCTTC
TRBD1,TRBV5-1,NA,TRBJ2-1,CASSFSGTGGREQFF,TGCGCCAGCAGCTTTTCCGGGACAGGGGGTCGTGAGCAGTTCTTC
TRBD1,TRBV7-2,NA,TRBJ1-2,CASSPDGTGGGYTF,TGTGCCAGCAGCCCTGACGGGACAGGAGGCGGCTACACCTTC
NA,TRBV11-2,NA,TRBJ1-3,CASGGDGLRNTIYF,TGTGCCAGCGGGGGGGATGGTTTGCGAAACACCATATATTTT
NA,TRBV7-2,once,TRBJ2-7,CASSLEAGYEQYF,TGTGCCAGCAGCTTAGAGGCGGGGTACGAGCAGTACTTC
NA,TRBV29-1,NA,TRBJ2-7,CSDPDSPYEQYF,TGCAGCGATCCGGACAGCCCCTACGAGCAGTACTTC
TRBD1,TRBV3-1/TRBV3-2,NA,TRBJ2-5,CASSQGDRVIETQYF,TGTGCCAGCAGCCAAGGGGACAGGGTGATTGAGACCCAGTACTTC
TRBD2,TRBV15,NA,TRBJ2-1,CATSRVALAGFNEQFF,TGTGCCACCAGCAGAGTTGCACTAGCGGGATTCAATGAGCAGTTCTTC
TRBD1,TRBV5-1,few,TRBJ2-7,CASSPPGQGYEQYF,TGCGCCAGCAGCCCCCCGGGACAGGGGTACGAGCAGTACTTC
TRBD1,TRBV5-1,NA,TRBJ2-3,CASSLRTGSTDTQYF,TGCGCCAGCAGCCTACGGACAGGAAGCACAGATACGCAGTATTTT
NA,TRBV4-1,NA,TRBJ2-3,CASSPGQGADTQYF,TGCGCCAGCAGCCCAGGGCAGGGTGCGGATACGCAGTATTTT
TRBD1,TRBV28,NA,TRBJ1-1,CASSERDREAFF,TGTGCCAGCAGTGAACGGGACAGAGAAGCTTTCTTT
TRBD2,TRBV5-1,NA,TRBJ2-7,CASSLGLAGVEQYF,TGCGCCAGCAGCTTGGGGCTAGCGGGAGTCGAGCAGTACTTC
NA,TRBV24-1,NA,TRBJ2-2,CATGAGHQNTGELFF,TGTGCCACCGGGGCCGGACACCAGAACACCGGGGAGCTGTTTTTT
NA,TRBV5-4,NA,TRBJ1-2,CASSLDSNYGYTF,TGTGCCAGCAGCTTGGATTCAAACTATGGCTACACCTTC
TRBD1,TRBV18,NA,TRBJ1-5,CASSQTGNQPQHF,TGTGCCAGCTCACAGACAGGGAATCAGCCCCAGCATTTT
NA,TRBV2,NA,TRBJ1-2,CASSEALRGYTF,TGTGCCAGCAGTGAAGCATTGAGGGGCTACACCTTC
TRBD1,TRBV19,NA,TRBJ1-2,CASSNTGGASYGYTF,TGTGCCAGTAGCAATACAGGGGGCGCGAGCTATGGCTACACCTTC
TRBD1,TRBV5-4,few,TRBJ1-4,CASSWAGGAEKLFF,TGTGCCAGCAGTTGGGCAGGGGGTGCTGAAAAACTGTTTTTT
NA,TRBV4-1,NA,TRBJ1-2,CASSQTGYGYTF,TGCGCCAGCAGCCAGACAGGCTATGGCTACACCTTC
TRBD1,TRBV5-4,NA,TRBJ2-2,CASSRKDRTNTGELFF,TGTGCCAGCAGCAGGAAGGACAGGACGAACACCGGGGAGCTGTTTTTT
NA,TRBV19,NA,TRBJ2-6,CASSIRRTGDSGANVLTF,TGTGCCAGTAGTATCCGTCGGACGGGAGACTCTGGGGCCAACGTCCTGACTTTC